What follows is one T cell receptor (beta chain) and its context. Its antigen is currently unknown. Unique molecular identifiers were affixed to single, distinct cDNA molecules. One entry per CDR3 protein, called by TCRdb with MiXCR from the 5' RACE reads. The repertoire has about 64,000 distinct CDR3 sequences, roughly 13% of them found once; the top ten carry 3.5% to 5%. This entry is derived from a study of early T cells in non-severe SARS-CoV-2 infection. About the research overall: Unsorted whole-blood RNA was sequenced in bulk, leaving chains unpaired. Findings and caveats of the study: Matching against VDJdb likely underestimated virus-specific expansions, favoring anti-spike CD8.

Sequencing input: whole blood. This receptor was identified in an adult who was a healthcare worker with PCR-confirmed SARS-CoV-2 infection or an uninfected control (not recorded which).

The chain's CDR3 is CASSLPGQGVSEQYF. CDR3 nucleotides: TGTGCCAGCAGCTTACCGGGACAGGGGGTGAGCGAGCAGTACTTC. V gene TRBV7-9 combines with J gene TRBJ2-7; TRBD1 matches at 11 bases. Germline CDR1 reads SEHNR; CDR2 reads FQNEAQ (reference sequence). V was clipped by 2 bases and J by 6 bases; unmatched bases: 6. CDR3 length equals 15 residues.